This T cell receptor (beta chain) originates from a study of blood T cell repertoires in COVID-19. Study-wide context: Samples representing acute and convalescent COVID-19 were sourced from the United States, Italy and Spain. Sample material is recorded as cDNA or gDNA derived from T cells, B-cell-depleted T cells, or PBMCs.

CDR3 length equals 15 residues. Germline V lookup: CDR1 MGHRA, CDR2 YSYEKL. V was trimmed by 1 base and J by 7 bases, leaving 13 bases between them. The participants were between roughly 18 and 89 years old and came from under 25 US areas. Membership in each cohort depended on participant-reported clinical history. Only in-frame clones appear in the TCRdb table, and some are missing; sequencing was by immunoSEQ multiplex PCR. The sample holds around 54,000 clones, 70% to 85% seen once. This clonotype originated in a woman in her forties or fifties with acute COVID-19. This chain uses TRBV4-1 with TRBJ1-4; D might be TRBD1 (5 bases). Sequenced sample: PBMCs or T cells enriched from blood (not recorded which). The chain's CDR3 is CASSQVSGFREKLFF. For the CDR3, the DNA is TGCGCCAGCAGCCAAGTTTCAGGGTTTCGTGAAAAACTGTTTTTT.